This TCR beta chain derives from a study of cytomegalovirus exposure and HLA in healthy donors. The wider study: Earlier, approximately 110 million unique TCR beta sequences were recovered from 170 million or so T cells by an analysis. Study-wide findings and caveats: Per a prior analysis, the majority of TCR beta V segments were productive roughly 90% or roughly 30% of the time. Follow-up analysis later connected one missense variant in DCLRE1C with trimming of TCR beta V- and J-genes.

V trimming: 6 bases; J trimming: 8 bases; junction bases outside the gene matches: 5. The CDR3 is 14 amino acids. Germline V lookup: CDR1 MNHEY, CDR2 SVGAGI. Researchers ran the PCR with 60 Vbeta and 13 Jbeta primers. Sequenced by immunoSEQ multiplex PCR; TCRdb stores in-frame clones only, minus some. The sample lists roughly 150,000 clones, 80% to 85% occurring once. A note on this clone: Its target is unknown.

The sample comprised PBMCs. This sequence was found in a male donor in good health and CMV-seronegative. The chain combines TRBV6-5 with TRBJ1-6; 9 nucleotides agree with TRBD1. This CDR3 reads CASRRQGEDSPLHF. The CDR3 bases are TGTGCCAGCAGGCGACAGGGGGAGGATTCACCCCTCCACTTT.